Listed here are 29 T cell receptor beta chains from one sample, sequenced in a study of shared clonotypes between healthy human individuals. Here immunoSEQ multiplex PCR was the method, and the copy in TCRdb shows in-frame clones only, minus some. The sample holds fewer than 1 million clones, about 96% seen once. Naive CD8 cells comprised CD45RO-negative, CCR7-positively selected cells, excluding terminally differentiated effector memory CD45RA+ cells. Source material: naive CD8+ T cells sorted from blood. Receptors were obtained from a young man in good health.

The chain carries TRBV10-3 and TRBJ2-2; tentatively, D is TRBD1 (6 bases). The ends were cut back, 8 bases at V and 3 bases at J, with 10 bases in the middle. Germline CDR1 reads ENHRY; CDR2 reads SYGVKD. The CDR3 is made up of 13 amino acids. CDR3 DNA: TGTGCCATCCTCAAGGGGGACACCGGGGAGCTGTTTTTT. Translation: CAILKGDTGELFF.

V and J are TRBV11-2 and TRBJ1-1; TRBD1 matches 8 bases. V shed 5 bases and J 7 bases; nucleotides not matched to a gene: 15. Germline assignment: CDR1 SGHAT and CDR2 FQNNGV. There are 16 residues in the CDR3. DNA for the CDR3: TGTGCCAGCAGCGCAAACCAGGGGGCGCCGGATGGTGAAGCTTTCTTT. Its protein product is CASSANQGAPDGEAFF.

The chain carries TRBV27 and TRBJ2-1; D may be TRBD1 or TRBD2 (5 bases each). Trimming removed 5 bases from V and 5 bases from J, with 13 bases in between. Germline-derived CDR1 and CDR2 are MNHEY and SMNVEV (reference sequence). The CDR3 has 14 residues. DNA of the CDR3: TGTGCCAGCAGTGGGGGAGACTCGAACAATGAGCAGTTCTTC. It translates to CASSGGDSNNEQFF.

To note about this clone: Other nucleotide sequences in the sample specify the same CDR3. This chain's CDR3 is CASSLEGRETQYF. The DNA for the CDR3 is TGTGCCAGCAGCTTGGAAGGGAGAGAGACCCAGTACTTC. The gene calls are TRBV5-4 and TRBJ2-5; D is perhaps TRBD2 (5 bases). Germline CDR1 and CDR2: SGHNT and YYREEE (reference sequence). The CDR3 runs to 13 residues. V dropped 0 bases and J dropped 4 bases, with 7 bases sitting between them.

CDR3 in amino acids: CASSGRPGFYNEQFF. The CDR3 DNA reads TGTGCCAGCAGCGGGCGCCCTGGCTTTTACAATGAGCAGTTCTTC. This chain joins TRBV5-4 and TRBJ2-1; no clear D. The CDR3 consists of 15 residues. Deletions cut 4 bases from V and 4 bases from J, with 15 bases between. The germline CDR1 and CDR2 sequences are SGHNT and YYREEE (reference sequence).

The chain recombines TRBV5-1 with TRBJ2-1, with D perhaps TRBD2 (6 bases). CDR3 length equals 16 residues. The V gene's germline CDR1 is SGHRS and CDR2 YFSETQ. The ends were cut back, 3 bases at V and 1 base at J, with 14 bases in the middle. The CDR3 loop is CASSYRTMGSYNEQFF. The CDR3, as DNA: TGCGCCAGCAGCTACAGGACTATGGGGTCCTACAATGAGCAGTTCTTC.

This clone has just one count. The CDR3 reads CASSSILAIIRQPDNEQFF. The CDR3 DNA reads TGTGCCAGCAGCTCCATTCTGGCGATAATCCGACAGCCTGACAATGAGCAGTTCTTC. This chain uses TRBV7-2 with TRBJ2-1; TRBD1 is a possible D gene (5 bases). The CDR3 length is 19 residues. Germline lookup yields CDR1 SGHTA and CDR2 FQGNSA. The germline V and J ends were trimmed by 4 bases and 5 bases, with 27 bases remaining between them.

This chain links TRBV28 with TRBJ2-7, with 9 bases fitting TRBD2. V trimming: 6 bases; J trimming: 7 bases; junction bases outside the gene matches: 13. The germline V gene encodes CDR1 MDHEN and CDR2 SYDVKM. The CDR3 consists of 15 residues. CDR3 region: CASRPGLATSSEQYF. CDR3 DNA: TGTGCCAGCAGGCCCGGACTAGCGACTTCCTCGGAGCAGTACTTC.

In the case of this clone: An end of the junction does not agree with germline; a read error may underlie this. V usage is TRBV11-2 and J usage is TRBJ2-7, with 10 nucleotides matching TRBD1. The CDR3 extends over 12 amino acids. Looked up from germline, CDR1 is SGHAT and CDR2 is FQNNGV. The CDR3 reads CASSFTGTGVHF. CDR3 nucleotide sequence: TGTGCCAGCAGCTTCACCGGGACAGGGGTTCACTTC.

This rearrangement joins TRBV27 to TRBJ2-1; 8 bases match TRBD2. V shed 6 bases and J 8 bases; nucleotides not matched to a gene: 12. Germline V gene sequence: CDR1 MNHEY, CDR2 SMNVEV (reference sequence). The CDR3 covers 15 residues. The CDR3 loop reads CASSSGTSVDHEQFF. The CDR3, as DNA: TGTGCCAGCAGCTCCGGGACTAGTGTAGATCATGAGCAGTTCTTC.

This chain links TRBV29-1 with TRBJ2-7; unclear D gene. The V gene's germline CDR1 is SQVTM and CDR2 ANQGSEA. With 7 bases removed from V and 2 bases from J, the gap between germline ends came to 9 bases. The CDR3 has 11 residues. CDR3 loop: CSAFVPYEQYF. The DNA for the CDR3 is TGCAGCGCCTTTGTGCCCTACGAGCAGTACTTC.

The rearrangement links TRBV27 to TRBJ2-7; D uncertain. Germline V gene lookup returns CDR1 MNHEY and CDR2 SMNVEV (reference sequence). Deletions cut 5 bases from V and 3 bases from J, with 14 bases between. The CDR3 has 14 amino acids. Here the CDR3 reads CASSPSGGHYEQYF. CDR3 nucleotide sequence: TGTGCCAGCAGTCCCTCCGGCGGCCACTACGAGCAGTACTTC.

The chain carries TRBV9 and TRBJ1-1, with D possibly being TRBD1 (5 bases). Trimming left V 3 bases short and J 8 bases short, with 14 bases between. Germline V CDR1 and CDR2: SGDLS, YYNGEE. The CDR3 has 13 residues. CDR3 residues: CASSALLGGEAFF. CDR3 DNA: TGTGCCAGCAGCGCCCTTTTGGGGGGGGAAGCTTTCTTT.

The chain carries TRBV28 and TRBJ2-7; D possibly uses TRBD1 or TRBD2 (5 bases each). The V end lost 5 bases, the J end lost 1 base, and 15 bases lay between the germline ends. Per the germline V gene, CDR1 is MDHEN and CDR2 is SYDVKM. The CDR3 is made up of 15 amino acids. In DNA form, the CDR3 reads TGTGCCAGCAGTCCCGGGACGGAGGCTTCCTACGAGCAGTACTTC. It yields the protein CASSPGTEASYEQYF.

J is TRBJ2-3 and V is TRBV6-5; 12 nucleotides match TRBD2. The CDR3 length is 15 residues. The germline V gene encodes CDR1 MNHEY and CDR2 SVGAGI. V lost 5 bases to trimming and J lost 5 bases; unmatched junction nucleotides: 5. The CDR3 coding sequence is TGTGCCAGCAGTGCACTAGCGGGAGGCCAAGATACGCAGTATTTT. Its protein is CASSALAGGQDTQYF.

The chain is built from TRBV5-1 and TRBJ2-2, with a weak D call TRBD1 (5 bases). Germline V gives CDR1 SGHRS, CDR2 YFSETQ. V was clipped by 3 bases and J by 8 bases, with 11 bases between them. This CDR3 is built from 13 residues. CDR3 DNA sequence: TGCGCCAGCAGCTCAGGGAAGGTTGGGGAGCTGTTTTTT. Its translation: CASSSGKVGELFF.

The V and J genes are TRBV29-1 and TRBJ1-1; D unclear. The V end was cut by 3 bases, the J end by 0 bases, with 11 bases between. CDR1 and CDR2 (germline): SQVTM, ANQGSEA. This CDR3 region has 14 residues. This CDR3 reads CSVEVGWVNTEAFF. DNA of the CDR3: TGCAGCGTTGAGGTGGGGTGGGTGAACACTGAAGCTTTCTTT.

The V and J genes are TRBV4-3 and TRBJ2-5, with D possibly matching TRBD2 (5 bases). Germline lookup yields CDR1 LGHNA and CDR2 YSLEER. This CDR3 has 15 residues. Trimming pared 0 bases from V and 2 bases from J, leaving 10 bases between. CDR3 protein: CASSQDGSGQETQYF. The CDR3 nucleotides read TGCGCCAGCAGCCAAGATGGGAGCGGTCAAGAGACCCAGTACTTC.

The J gene is TRBJ2-2, the V gene TRBV29-1; D tentatively reads TRBD1 or TRBD2 (6 bases each). Germline assignment: CDR1 SQVTM and CDR2 ANQGSEA. V shed 7 bases and J shed 2 bases, with 14 bases lying between them. The CDR3 is 14 amino acids. CDR3 nucleotides: TGCAGCGGGGGCCCGGGGGCTAACACCGGGGAGCTGTTTTTT. It specifies CSGGPGANTGELFF.

The V call is TRBV7-9, the J call TRBJ2-5; D not certain. With 1 base removed from V and 5 bases from J, the gap between germline ends came to 17 bases. Germline V lookup: CDR1 SEHNR, CDR2 FQNEAQ (reference sequence). This CDR3 is 16 amino acids long. CDR3 DNA: TGTGCCAGCAGCTTAGTGCCGACATCGGCCAGGGAGACCCAGTACTTC. Its protein product is CASSLVPTSARETQYF. Supplemented by reference TRBV7-9 and TRBJ2-5, the full variable domain reads DTGVSQNPRHKITKRGQNVTFRCDPISEHNRLYWYRQTLGQGPEFLTYFQNEAQLEKSRLLSDRFSAERPKGSFSTLEIQRTEQGDSAMYLCASSLVPTSARETQYFGPGTRLLVL.

This rearrangement joins TRBV5-1 to TRBJ2-2, with 9 bases matching TRBD2. The germline CDR1 and CDR2 sequences are SGHRS and YFSETQ. V gave up 5 bases and J gave up 5 bases; unmatched junction bases: 13. CDR3 length equals 17 residues. CDR3 residues: CASRAPTSGGGTGELFF. DNA of the CDR3: TGCGCCAGCAGAGCCCCGACTAGCGGAGGGGGGACCGGGGAGCTGTTTTTT.

The V call is TRBV10-3, the J call TRBJ2-6; possibly TRBD1 for D (7 bases). Per germline, CDR1 ENHRY and CDR2 SYGVKD. This CDR3 region has 19 residues. V lost 7 bases to trimming and J lost 4 bases, with 26 bases between them. CDR3 sequence: CAINRGGEPLREGANVLTF. CDR3 sequence (DNA): TGTGCCATCAACAGGGGCGGGGAACCTCTTAGGGAGGGGGCCAACGTCCTGACTTTC.

This clone has just one count. This rearrangement joins TRBV29-1 to TRBJ2-1; TRBD2 matches 11 bases. CDR1 and CDR2 from the germline V gene are SQVTM and ANQGSEA. The CDR3 extends over 18 amino acids. V lost 1 base, J lost 5 bases, and 13 bases stayed unmatched. The CDR3 region has the DNA TGCAGCGTTGAAGGATTACTAGCGGGAGCCATCCCTAACAATGAGCAGTTCTTC. It translates to CSVEGLLAGAIPNNEQFF.

The V and J genes are TRBV4-1 and TRBJ2-1; D gene ambiguous. There are 16 residues in the CDR3. CDR1 and CDR2 from the germline V gene are MGHRA and YSYEKL. V was shortened by 1 base and J by 7 bases, with 17 bases between the two germline ends. CDR3 sequence reads: CASSQGLFSSENEQFF. The CDR3, as DNA: TGCGCCAGCAGCCAAGGGCTATTCAGTTCGGAAAATGAGCAGTTCTTC.

The chain is built from TRBV11-2 and TRBJ2-7, with a tentative D call TRBD2 (5 bases). Looked up from germline, CDR1 is SGHAT and CDR2 is FQNNGV. V gave up 2 bases and J gave up 0 bases, with 14 bases separating them. CDR3 length: 16 amino acids. In DNA, the CDR3 is TGTGCCAGCAGCTTAACCCCAGCGGTGAGCTCCTACGAGCAGTACTTC. It is translated as CASSLTPAVSSYEQYF.

V usage is TRBV7-2 and J usage is TRBJ2-1; D possibly corresponds to TRBD2 (6 bases). V shed 5 bases and J shed 9 bases, with 11 bases lying between them. Germline assignment: CDR1 SGHTA and CDR2 FQGNSA. The CDR3 sequence is 12 residues long. The CDR3 DNA sequence: TGTGCCAGCAGCGGTGAAGCGGGTGAGCAGTTCTTC. Translating gives CASSGEAGEQFF.

The chain couples TRBV18 to TRBJ2-1; D might be TRBD1 or TRBD2, each matching 5 bases. V gave up 6 bases and J gave up 0 bases, with 24 bases separating them. Germline V gene data show CDR1 as KGHSH and CDR2 as LQKENI. The CDR3 is 19 amino acids. DNA of the CDR3: TGTGCCAGCTCCCGGGACGGCTATGAATTGGGCTACTCCTACAATGAGCAGTTCTTC. Protein: CASSRDGYELGYSYNEQFF.

Concerning this clone itself: Other DNA sequences in the sample encode the same CDR3. The V gene is TRBV9, the J gene TRBJ2-7, with no clear D. This CDR3 is built from 12 residues. The ends were cut back, 3 bases at V and 3 bases at J, with 7 bases in the middle. Per the germline V gene, CDR1 is SGDLS and CDR2 is YYNGEE. CDR3 amino acids: CASSADGYEQYF. The CDR3 DNA is TGTGCCAGCAGCGCAGACGGCTACGAGCAGTACTTC.

The chain recombines TRBV7-9 with TRBJ2-7; TRBD2 aligns across 7 bases. Losses at the gene ends were 5 bases for V and 2 bases for J; bases not matched to a gene: 3. The CDR3 sequence is 13 residues long. From germline, CDR1 is SEHNR and CDR2 FQNEAQ (reference sequence). The CDR3 DNA is TGTGCCAGCAGCCGGGAGGCAGCCTACGAGCAGTACTTC. This encodes CASSREAAYEQYF.